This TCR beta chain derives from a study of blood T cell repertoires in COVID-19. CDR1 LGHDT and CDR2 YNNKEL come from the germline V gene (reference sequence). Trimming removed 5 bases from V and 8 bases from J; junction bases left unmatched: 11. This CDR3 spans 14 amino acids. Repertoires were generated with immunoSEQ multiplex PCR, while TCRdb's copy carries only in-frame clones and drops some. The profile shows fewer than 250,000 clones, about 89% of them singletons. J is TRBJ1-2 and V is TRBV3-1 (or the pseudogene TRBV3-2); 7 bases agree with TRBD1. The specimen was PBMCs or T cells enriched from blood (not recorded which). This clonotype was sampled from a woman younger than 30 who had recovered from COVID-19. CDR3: CASSTGTAKAGYTF. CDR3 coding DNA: TGTGCCAGCAGCACCGGGACAGCGAAGGCGGGCTACACCTTC.